This T cell receptor beta chain was identified during a study of blood T cell repertoires in COVID-19. The repertoire was sequenced with immunoSEQ multiplex PCR; TCRdb's copy has only in-frame clones and lacks some. The profile covers around 160,000 clones, with 65% to 85% appearing a single time and 4.5% to 7.5% taken by the ten largest. The ends lost 0 bases at V and 5 bases at J; junction bases unmatched: 7. This CDR3 region has 16 residues. Germline lookup yields CDR1 MNHEY and CDR2 SMNVEV (reference sequence). The sequenced sample consisted of PBMCs or T cells enriched from blood (not recorded which). V is TRBV27 and J is TRBJ2-3; 8 bases line up with TRBD2. The TCR sequence derives from a man aged 35 to 55 who had recovered from COVID-19. This chain's CDR3 is CASSLSPGGAIDTQYF. The CDR3 DNA follows: TGTGCCAGCAGTTTATCGCCCGGGGGGGCGATAGATACGCAGTATTTT.